These T cell receptor beta chains were read from a single sample in a study of vaccination and CD4 T cells after COVID-19. No antigens are known for them. TCRdb itself ran the PCR reads through MiXCR, one entry per CDR3 protein. The data show approximately 3,100 distinct CDR3 sequences, approximately 81% seen once. Input material: CD4+ T cells from blood, cultured in vitro. All receptors come from a human donor who had recovered from COVID-19. Each CDR3 is given with its conserved first and last residue. Fields, in order: V gene, J gene, clone size, D gene, CDR3 DNA, CDR3 protein. The D gene is left open where the match is weak. Rows give clone size only sometimes, using once, few, many, or a class for an expanded clone.

>TRBV25-1|TRBJ1-1|-|-
TGTGCCAGCAGTGGGAACGCGGCTGTGAAAGCTTTCTTT
CASSGNAAVKAFF
>TRBV20-1|TRBJ1-3|large|TRBD1
TGCGCGCCGGGGGACAGGGATACTGGAAACACCATATATTTT
CAPGDRDTGNTIYF
>TRBV7-3|TRBJ1-2|-|-
TGTGCCAGCAGCCCCGTATGGGGGGACTATGGCTACACCTTC
CASSPVWGDYGYTF
>TRBV7-2|TRBJ2-3|-|-
TGTGCCAGCGGGACGGGTGATACGCAGTATTTT
CASGTGDTQYF
>TRBV19|TRBJ2-1|few|-
TGTGCCAGTAGCAATAACAGGGAGGCCCCTCAGTTCTTC
CASSNNREAPQFF
>TRBV20-1|TRBJ2-3|-|-
TGCAGTGCTAGCGGGCAGGTTCCCATGGAAGATACGCAGTATTTT
CSASGQVPMEDTQYF
>TRBV11-2|TRBJ1-2|once|-
TGTGCCAGCAGCCCCGAGGGTTTGCTCAAACTGGTTATCGATGGCTACACCTTC
CASSPEGLLKLVIDGYTF
>TRBV19|TRBJ1-6|large|-
TGTGCCAGTAGTAGGCAGGGTGATTCACCCCTCCACTTT
CASSRQGDSPLHF
>TRBV20-1|TRBJ2-3|-|-
TGCAGTGCTAGGCGGTGGGATACGCAGTATTTT
CSARRWDTQYF
>TRBV6-1|TRBJ2-2|-|TRBD1
TGTGCCAGCAGTGCCCGACAGGGGCACACCGGGGAGCTGTTTTTT
CASSARQGHTGELFF
>TRBV7-9|TRBJ1-4|-|-
TGTGCCAGCAGCTTAGAAGGAGGGATCAATGAAAAACTGTTTTTT
CASSLEGGINEKLFF
>TRBV5-1|TRBJ2-5|-|-
TGCGCCAGCAGCAACCACAGGGAGACCCAGTACTTC
CASSNHRETQYF
>TRBV6-1|TRBJ1-1|-|-
TGTGCCAGCCCGGCAGGTCCGAACACTGAAGCTTTCTTT
CASPAGPNTEAFF
>TRBV20-1|TRBJ2-5|-|-
TGCAGTGCTAGAGTGGCAGGGATGGAGACCCAGTACTTC
CSARVAGMETQYF
>TRBV10-3|TRBJ1-2|once|-
TGTGCCATCAGTCCCCCCCTCCCCGTGGGACCCTTCTATGGCTACACCTTC
CAISPPLPVGPFYGYTF
>TRBV27|TRBJ2-2|-|TRBD1
TGTGCCAGCAAAACGATGACAGGGTATGGGGCCGGGGAGCTGTTTTTT
CASKTMTGYGAGELFF
>TRBV7-3|TRBJ2-3|-|-
TGTGCCAGCAGCTCCGGGGCGGGGGCCCTCGGGGATACGCAGTATTTT
CASSSGAGALGDTQYF
>TRBV24-1|TRBJ1-5|-|-
TGTGCCACCAGTGATCACGGGACCCCAGGGAATCAGCCCCAGCATTTT
CATSDHGTPGNQPQHF
>TRBV24-1|TRBJ1-5|-|-
TGTGCCACCAGTGAGAGCTCCTACAATCAGCCCCAGCATTTT
CATSESSYNQPQHF
>TRBV28|TRBJ2-5|once|-
TGTGCCAGCAGTTTCCTGGGGAGAAACCAAGAGACCCAGTACTTC
CASSFLGRNQETQYF
>TRBV6-1|TRBJ1-2|-|-
TGTGCCATCAGTGAAACAGGTGATGGCTACACCTTC
CAISETGDGYTF
>TRBV19|TRBJ1-6|-|-
TGTGCCAGCGTTTTTAGCGACGGAGCGGGTTCACCCCTCCACTTT
CASVFSDGAGSPLHF
>TRBV7-2|TRBJ1-1|-|TRBD1
TGTGCCAGCAGCTTAGTGGGACAGGGCACTGAAGCTTTCTTT
CASSLVGQGTEAFF
>TRBV12-3/TRBV12-4|TRBJ1-2|-|-
TGTGCCAGCAGTTTTATAGGGACTGCGCCTTTTTTC
CASSFIGTAPFF
>TRBV5-4|TRBJ2-5|-|TRBD1
TGTGCCAGCAGCTTCCCCGGGACAGGAGGAGGAGAGACCCAGTACTTC
CASSFPGTGGGETQYF
>TRBV19|TRBJ1-2|-|TRBD1
TGTGCCAGTAGTGGTGACAGGGGTTATGGCTACACCTTC
CASSGDRGYGYTF
>TRBV19|TRBJ2-3|-|TRBD1
TGTGCCAGTAGCAACAGGGGGCGCGGGGACCCAGATACGCAGTATTTT
CASSNRGRGDPDTQYF
>TRBV12-3/TRBV12-4|TRBJ2-1|-|TRBD2
TGTGCCAGCAACTTAAAGGGCGGGAGTGAGCAGTTCTTC
CASNLKGGSEQFF
>TRBV12-3/TRBV12-4|TRBJ1-5|-|-
TGTGCCAGTTGCCTTACGGGGGGCGCGGGTCAGCCCCAGCATTTT
CASCLTGGAGQPQHF
>TRBV20-1|TRBJ1-1|-|-
TGCAGTGCAAGACCCAACACTGAAGCTTTCTTT
CSARPNTEAFF
>TRBV7-2|TRBJ2-3|-|TRBD2
TGTGCCAGCAGCGACGTGGGGGGGTCGAATACGCAGTATTTT
CASSDVGGSNTQYF
>TRBV19|TRBJ1-1|-|TRBD1
TGTGCCACCCTCGGGACAGAGATGAACACTGAAGCTTTCTTT
CATLGTEMNTEAFF
>TRBV12-5|TRBJ1-5|-|-
TGTGCTAGTGCCCCGTGGGGTGGAGCTCAGCCCCAGCATTTT
CASAPWGGAQPQHF
>TRBV7-8|TRBJ2-1|-|-
TGTGCCAGCAGCTTAGTCCACTCGCCCTACAATGAGCAGTTCTTC
CASSLVHSPYNEQFF
>TRBV19|TRBJ1-2|-|-
TGTGCCAGAGGTGTTCTGAGCTATGGCTACACCTTC
CARGVLSYGYTF
>TRBV2|TRBJ1-1|medium-sized|-
TGTGCCAGCAGCTTAGGGGTACTGAACACTGAAGCTTTCTTT
CASSLGVLNTEAFF
>TRBV19|TRBJ1-1|-|TRBD1
TGTGCCAGTAGTATAGCCCCTTGGACAGGGGGCGGTTGGGCTTTCTTT
CASSIAPWTGGGWAFF
>TRBV6-1|TRBJ2-1|-|TRBD2
TGTGCCAGCAGATCGGGACTAGCGGGGGGATTGATCAATGAGCAGTTCTTC
CASRSGLAGGLINEQFF
>TRBV6-5|TRBJ2-5|large|TRBD1
TGTGCCAGCAGTTACTCGTCAGGGGGCGGAGAGACCCAGTACTTC
CASSYSSGGGETQYF
>TRBV20-1|TRBJ1-5|-|-
TGCAGTGCTGGCCAGGGTGGAGGCAATCAGCCCCAGCATTTT
CSAGQGGGNQPQHF
>TRBV19|TRBJ2-2|-|TRBD2
TGTGCCAGTAGTGGCGGGACTAGCGGGGCCCTCGCGGGGACCGGGGAGCTGTTTTTT
CASSGGTSGALAGTGELFF
>TRBV6-5|TRBJ1-2|-|-
TGTGCCAGCAGTTCCCCGGGCGGCTACACCTTC
CASSSPGGYTF
>TRBV15|TRBJ1-5|-|TRBD1
TGTGCCACCAGCAGAGACGGGACAGGCGCCAATCAGCCCCAGCATTTT
CATSRDGTGANQPQHF
>TRBV7-2|TRBJ1-5|-|-
TGTGCCAGCAGCTTACGGGGGGATCAGCCCCAGCATTTT
CASSLRGDQPQHF
>TRBV7-2|TRBJ1-3|-|-
TGTGCCAGCAGCGAGGGACCGACAGGAAACACCATATATTTT
CASSEGPTGNTIYF
>TRBV2|TRBJ2-3|few|TRBD1
TGTGCCAGCAGTGAATGGGGTCAGGGGGGCACAGATACGCAGTATTTT
CASSEWGQGGTDTQYF
>TRBV19|TRBJ1-1|-|TRBD1
TGTGCCAGTAGTAGACAGGGGGCTGAAGCTTTCTTT
CASSRQGAEAFF
>TRBV18|TRBJ1-6|-|-
TGTGCCAGCTCCTTACGGGACTCACCCCTCCACTTT
CASSLRDSPLHF